The 12 T cell receptor beta chains reported below all come from one sample, sequenced in a study of shared clonotypes between healthy human individuals. Sequencing used immunoSEQ multiplex PCR; TCRdb keeps in-frame clones, though not all of them. The table lists 2 million to 2.5 million clones, around 90% of them singletons, with 0.37% in the top ten. Sequenced sample: naive CD4+ T cells from PBMCs. The sample's subset: CD45RA+ positively selected. The origin of the receptors is a man between 18 and 35 years old in good health. Some clones in this sample may be carry-over from other donors' samples.

The chain employs TRBV5-5 and TRBJ1-4, with 9 nucleotides matching TRBD1. CDR1 and CDR2 from the germline V gene are SGHKS and YYEKEE (reference sequence). After removal of 4 bases from V and 8 bases from J, the junction contained 9 bases not matched to a gene. The CDR3 contains 15 residues. CDR3 DNA: TGTGCCAGCAGCCCATGGACAGGGGCCGGGGAAAAACTGTTTTTT. Translating gives CASSPWTGAGEKLFF.

This rearrangement joins TRBV29-1 to TRBJ2-3; 8 positions match TRBD1. CDR3 length: 15 amino acids. J was trimmed by 3 bases and V by 7 bases; bases with no gene match: 12. CDR1 and CDR2 (germline): SQVTM, ANQGSEA. The CDR3 DNA sequence: TGCAGCGGATCGCGGACAGGGTCGTGGACAGATACGCAGTATTTT. It codes for CSGSRTGSWTDTQYF.

This chain links TRBV27 with TRBJ1-1; 9 nucleotides line up with TRBD1. Germline V gene lookup returns CDR1 MNHEY and CDR2 SMNVEV (reference sequence). J gave up 0 bases and V 5 bases, and 4 bases lay outside the gene matches. This CDR3 comprises 15 residues. CDR3 bases: TGTGCCAGCAGTAATCGACAGGGGGTGAACACTGAAGCTTTCTTT. Its protein is CASSNRQGVNTEAFF.

The genes are TRBV10-1 and TRBJ1-1; TRBD1 agrees at 8 bases. This CDR3 spans 15 amino acids. Germline lookup yields CDR1 WNHNN and CDR2 SYGVQD (reference sequence). The V and J ends lost 4 bases and 0 bases, in that order; junction bases with no gene match: 4. CDR3 bases: TGCGCCAGCAGTGGGGACAGGACCTTGAACACTGAAGCTTTCTTT. It specifies CASSGDRTLNTEAFF.

V is TRBV9 and J is TRBJ2-3; 8 bases map to TRBD1. Germline assignment: CDR1 SGDLS and CDR2 YYNGEE. The CDR3 covers 15 residues. V was clipped by 2 bases and J by 6 bases; unmatched bases: 8. Here the CDR3 DNA reads TGTGCCAGCAGCGTCTCAGGGGGCGGTTCGGATACGCAGTATTTT. Translated: CASSVSGGGSDTQYF.

V gene TRBV27 combines with J gene TRBJ2-1, with D perhaps matching TRBD1 (6 bases). The V end lost 6 bases, the J end lost 6 bases, and 21 bases lay between the germline ends. Germline V gene sequence: CDR1 MNHEY, CDR2 SMNVEV (reference sequence). The CDR3 covers 16 residues. Written as DNA, the CDR3 is TGTGCCAGCAGCTCCCTTCCGAGGGGGATTCGCAATGAGCAGTTCTTC. Encoded protein: CASSSLPRGIRNEQFF.

V and J are TRBV7-2 and TRBJ2-7; 8 nucleotides agree with TRBD2. The CDR3 contains 15 residues. The J segment lost 5 bases and the V segment lost 3 bases, leaving 9 bases of the junction unmatched. In germline, CDR1 is SGHTA, CDR2 FQGNSA. Here the CDR3 DNA reads TGTGCCAGCAGCTTGGAGGCGGGAGGTATAAACGAGCAGTACTTC. Its translation: CASSLEAGGINEQYF.

The DNA of the CDR3 is TGTGCCATCAGTGAGAGAGTTAGGGTAGGGCAGGGCGACCGCTCTGGGGCCAACGTCCTGACTTTC. Its protein is CAISERVRVGQGDRSGANVLTF. The chain is built from TRBV10-3 and TRBJ2-6, with a weak D call TRBD1 (5 bases). The CDR3 covers 22 residues. CDR1 and CDR2 (germline): ENHRY, SYGVKD. The V end was cut by 2 bases, the J end by 0 bases, with 26 bases between.

The chain couples TRBV5-1 to TRBJ1-2; TRBD1 matches 7 bases. V dropped 3 bases and J dropped 5; count of bases not matched to a gene: 22. Germline lookup yields CDR1 SGHRS and CDR2 YFSETQ. The CDR3 loop spans 19 amino acids. The CDR3 is CASSSPPGDSSFSSYGYTF. Written as DNA, the CDR3 is TGCGCCAGCAGCTCCCCGCCCGGGGACAGTTCCTTCTCCTCTTATGGCTACACCTTC.

As concerns this clone: Within the sample, other DNA sequences also encode this same CDR3. This chain links TRBV9 with TRBJ2-1, with a weak D call TRBD1 (5 bases). The CDR3 extends over 13 amino acids. The germline V gene encodes CDR1 SGDLS and CDR2 YYNGEE. With 2 bases removed from V and 5 bases from J, the gap between germline ends came to 8 bases. CDR3: CASSVIGDNEQFF. CDR3 bases: TGTGCCAGCAGCGTTATAGGGGACAATGAGCAGTTCTTC.

V usage is TRBV5-4 and J usage is TRBJ1-2, with D possibly being TRBD1 (5 bases). The CDR3 runs 15 residues. From germline, CDR1 is SGHNT and CDR2 YYREEE (reference sequence). The V and J ends lost 6 bases and 1 base respectively, with 16 bases between them. CDR3 bases: TGTGCCAGCACCTTCGGGGGGAAGGGTAACTATGGCTACACCTTC. Translation gives CASTFGGKGNYGYTF.

A word on this clone: The sample contains more than one DNA sequence encoding this CDR3. This sequence joins TRBV7-2 and TRBJ2-3; unclear D gene. CDR3 size: 12 residues. Germline V gene lookup returns CDR1 SGHTA and CDR2 FQGNSA. Between the trimmed V and J ends, which lost 4 bases and 5 bases, there was a span of 7 bases. The CDR3 nucleotides read TGTGCCAGCAGCTCTTATCGAGATACGCAGTATTTT. Protein: CASSSYRDTQYF.